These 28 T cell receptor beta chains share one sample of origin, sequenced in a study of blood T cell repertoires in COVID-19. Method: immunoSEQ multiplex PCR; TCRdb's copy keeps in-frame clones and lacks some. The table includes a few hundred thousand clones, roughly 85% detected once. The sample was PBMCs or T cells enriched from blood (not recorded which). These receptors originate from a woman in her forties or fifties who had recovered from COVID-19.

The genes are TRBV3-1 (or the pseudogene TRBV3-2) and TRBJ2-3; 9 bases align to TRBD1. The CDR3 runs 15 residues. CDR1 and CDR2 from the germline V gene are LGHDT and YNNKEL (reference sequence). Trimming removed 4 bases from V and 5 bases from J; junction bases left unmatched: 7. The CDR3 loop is CASSRYRGRIDTQYF. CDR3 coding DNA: TGTGCCAGCAGCCGATACAGGGGGCGGATAGATACGCAGTATTTT.

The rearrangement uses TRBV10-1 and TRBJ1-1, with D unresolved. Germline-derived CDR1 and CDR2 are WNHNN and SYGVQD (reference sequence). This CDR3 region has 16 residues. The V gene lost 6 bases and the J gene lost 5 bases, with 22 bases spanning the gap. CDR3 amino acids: CASSPAIRAGRTEAFF. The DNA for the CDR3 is TGCGCCAGCAGCCCCGCGATCCGGGCGGGAAGGACTGAAGCTTTCTTT.

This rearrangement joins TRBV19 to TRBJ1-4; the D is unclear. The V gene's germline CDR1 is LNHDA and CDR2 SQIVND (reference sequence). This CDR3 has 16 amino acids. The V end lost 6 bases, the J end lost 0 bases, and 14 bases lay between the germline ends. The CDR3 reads CASRRAGEATNEKLFF. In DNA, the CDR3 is TGTGCCAGTAGGAGGGCCGGGGAGGCAACTAATGAAAAACTGTTTTTT.

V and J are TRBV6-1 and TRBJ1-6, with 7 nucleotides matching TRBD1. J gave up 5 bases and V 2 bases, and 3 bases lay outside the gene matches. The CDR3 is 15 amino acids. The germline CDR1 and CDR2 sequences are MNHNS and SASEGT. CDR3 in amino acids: CASSERDRDNSPLHF. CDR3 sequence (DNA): TGTGCCAGCAGTGAACGCGACAGGGATAATTCACCCCTCCACTTT.

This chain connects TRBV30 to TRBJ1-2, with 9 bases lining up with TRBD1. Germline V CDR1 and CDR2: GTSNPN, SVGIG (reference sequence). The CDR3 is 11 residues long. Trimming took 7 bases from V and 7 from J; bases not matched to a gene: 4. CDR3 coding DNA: TGTGCCTTACAGGGGGCAGTTGGCTACACCTTC. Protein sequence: CALQGAVGYTF.

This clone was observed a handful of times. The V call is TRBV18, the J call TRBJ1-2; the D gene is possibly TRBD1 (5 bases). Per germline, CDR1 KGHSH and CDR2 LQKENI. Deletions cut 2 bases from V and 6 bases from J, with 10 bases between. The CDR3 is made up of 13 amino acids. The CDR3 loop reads CASSPLQGDGYTF. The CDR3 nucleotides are TGTGCCAGCTCACCATTGCAAGGGGATGGCTACACCTTC.

As DNA, the CDR3 is TGTGCCAGCAGCTTAGGTACAGGGTGGTACGGTGAGCAGTTCTTC. The encoded protein is CASSLGTGWYGEQFF. The chain recombines TRBV13 with TRBJ2-1; a possible D gene is TRBD1 (6 bases). Trimming shortened V by 0 bases and J by 9 bases, and 15 bases separated the two germline ends. Germline V gives CDR1 PRHDT, CDR2 FYEKMQ (reference sequence). CDR3 length equals 15 residues. Based on the CDR3 plus reference TRBV13 and TRBJ2-1, the full variable domain is AAGVIQSPRHLIKEKRETATLKCYPIPRHDTVYWYQQGPGQDPQFLISFYEKMQSDKGSIPDRFSAQQFSDYHSELNMSSLELGDSALYFCASSLGTGWYGEQFFGPGTRLTVL.

In nucleotides, the CDR3 is TGTGCCAGCAGCCAAGAGGGGGGGTCCTGGCCCCAGTACTTC. Residues: CASSQEGGSWPQYF. This chain links TRBV3-1 (or the pseudogene TRBV3-2) with TRBJ2-5; 7 nucleotides match TRBD2. V was clipped by 0 bases and J by 9 bases; unmatched bases: 7. The CDR3 consists of 14 residues. CDR1 and CDR2 from the germline V gene are LGHDT and YNNKEL (reference sequence).

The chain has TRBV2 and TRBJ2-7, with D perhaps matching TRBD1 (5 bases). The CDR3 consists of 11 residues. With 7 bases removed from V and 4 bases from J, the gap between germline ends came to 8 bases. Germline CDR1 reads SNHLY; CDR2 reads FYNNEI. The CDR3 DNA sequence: TGTGCCAGCACGTCAGGGTACGAGCAGTACTTC. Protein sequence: CASTSGYEQYF.

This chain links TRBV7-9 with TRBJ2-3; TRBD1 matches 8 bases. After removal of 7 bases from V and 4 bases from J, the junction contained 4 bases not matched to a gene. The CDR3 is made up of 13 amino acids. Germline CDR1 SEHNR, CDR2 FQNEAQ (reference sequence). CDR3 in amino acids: CASTRQGPDTQYF. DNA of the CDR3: TGTGCCAGCACCCGACAGGGGCCAGATACGCAGTATTTT.

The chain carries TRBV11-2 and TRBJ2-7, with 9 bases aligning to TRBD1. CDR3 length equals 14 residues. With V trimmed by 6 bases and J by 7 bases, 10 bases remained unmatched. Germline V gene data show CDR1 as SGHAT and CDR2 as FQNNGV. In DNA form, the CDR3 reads TGTGCCAGCAGTCCCTTACAGGGGGCGTTTGAGCAGTACTTC. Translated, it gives CASSPLQGAFEQYF.

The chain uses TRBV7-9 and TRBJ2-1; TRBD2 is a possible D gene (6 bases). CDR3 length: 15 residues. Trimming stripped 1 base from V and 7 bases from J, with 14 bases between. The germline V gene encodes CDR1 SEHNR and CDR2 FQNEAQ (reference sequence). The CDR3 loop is CASSLGEVVVNEQFF. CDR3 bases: TGTGCCAGCAGCTTAGGGGAGGTGGTTGTGAATGAGCAGTTCTTC.

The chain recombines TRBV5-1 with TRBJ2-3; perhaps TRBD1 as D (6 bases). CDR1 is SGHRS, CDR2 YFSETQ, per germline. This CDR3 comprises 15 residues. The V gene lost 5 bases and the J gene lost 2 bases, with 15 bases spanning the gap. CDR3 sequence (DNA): TGCGCCAGCAGTCTCGGGGACACCTTCACAGATACGCAGTATTTT. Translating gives CASSLGDTFTDTQYF.

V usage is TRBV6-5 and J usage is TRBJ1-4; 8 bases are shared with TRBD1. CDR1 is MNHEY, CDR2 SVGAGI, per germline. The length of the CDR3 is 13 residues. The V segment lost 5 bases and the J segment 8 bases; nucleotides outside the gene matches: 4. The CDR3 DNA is TGTGCCAGCAGTCTTTCAGGGGGCGAAAAACTGTTTTTT. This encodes CASSLSGGEKLFF.

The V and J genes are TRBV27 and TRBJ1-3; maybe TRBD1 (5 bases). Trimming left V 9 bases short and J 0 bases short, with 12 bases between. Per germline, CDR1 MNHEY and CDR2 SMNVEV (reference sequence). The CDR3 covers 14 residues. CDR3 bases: TGTGCCAGTAGACAGTCATACTCTGGAAACACCATATATTTT. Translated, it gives CASRQSYSGNTIYF.

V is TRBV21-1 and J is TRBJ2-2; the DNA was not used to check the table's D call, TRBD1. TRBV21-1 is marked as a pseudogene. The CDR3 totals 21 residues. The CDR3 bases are TGTGCCAGCAGCCATAATTCAGGTCAGGGTAGTTATTTTCCGAACACCGGGGAGCTGTTTTTT. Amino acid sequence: CASSHNSGQGSYFPNTGELFF.

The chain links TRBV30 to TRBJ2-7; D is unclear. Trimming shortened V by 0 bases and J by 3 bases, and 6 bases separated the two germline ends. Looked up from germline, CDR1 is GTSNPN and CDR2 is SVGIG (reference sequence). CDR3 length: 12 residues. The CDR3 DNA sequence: TGTGCCTGGAGTGTATCTCGCTACGAGCAGTACTTC. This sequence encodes CAWSVSRYEQYF.

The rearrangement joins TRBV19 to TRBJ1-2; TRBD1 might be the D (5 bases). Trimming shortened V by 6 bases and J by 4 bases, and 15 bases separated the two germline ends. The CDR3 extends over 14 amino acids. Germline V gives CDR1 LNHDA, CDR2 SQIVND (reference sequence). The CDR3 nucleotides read TGTGCCAGTAGACAAGGGGCGGCAACCTATGGCTACACCTTC. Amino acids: CASRQGAATYGYTF.

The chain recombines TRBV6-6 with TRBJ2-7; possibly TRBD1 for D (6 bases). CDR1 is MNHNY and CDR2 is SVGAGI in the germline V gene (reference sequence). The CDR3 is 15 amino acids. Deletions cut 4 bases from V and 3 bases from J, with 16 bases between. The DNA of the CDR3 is TGTGCCAGCAGTTCCCCGCAGGGGTCCCACTACGAGCAGTACTTC. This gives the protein CASSSPQGSHYEQYF.

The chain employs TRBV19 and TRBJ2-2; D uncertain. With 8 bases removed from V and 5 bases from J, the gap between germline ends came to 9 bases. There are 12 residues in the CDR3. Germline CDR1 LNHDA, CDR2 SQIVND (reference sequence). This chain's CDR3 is CASGSYTGELFF. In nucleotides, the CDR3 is TGTGCCAGTGGCTCTTATACCGGGGAGCTGTTTTTT.

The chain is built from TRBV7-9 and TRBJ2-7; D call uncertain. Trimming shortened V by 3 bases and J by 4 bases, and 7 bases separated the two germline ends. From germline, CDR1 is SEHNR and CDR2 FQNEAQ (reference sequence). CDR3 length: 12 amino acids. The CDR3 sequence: CASSLAPYEQYF. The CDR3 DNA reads TGTGCCAGCAGCTTGGCTCCGTACGAGCAGTACTTC.

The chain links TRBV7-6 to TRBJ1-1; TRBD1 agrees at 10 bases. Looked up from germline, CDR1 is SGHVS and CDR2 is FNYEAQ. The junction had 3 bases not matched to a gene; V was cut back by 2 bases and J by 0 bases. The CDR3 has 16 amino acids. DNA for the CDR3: TGTGCCAGCAGCTTATCGACAGGGGGCATGAACACTGAAGCTTTCTTT. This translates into CASSLSTGGMNTEAFF.

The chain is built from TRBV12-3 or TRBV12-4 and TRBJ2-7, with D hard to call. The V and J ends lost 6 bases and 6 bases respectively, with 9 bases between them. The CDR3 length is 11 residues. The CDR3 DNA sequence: TGTGCCAGCAGCCCATCGGGCGAGCAGTACTTC. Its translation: CASSPSGEQYF.

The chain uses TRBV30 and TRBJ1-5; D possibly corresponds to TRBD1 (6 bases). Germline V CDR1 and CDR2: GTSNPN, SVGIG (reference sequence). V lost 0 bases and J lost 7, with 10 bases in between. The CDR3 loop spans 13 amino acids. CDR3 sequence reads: CAWSVGGGQPQHF. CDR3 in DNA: TGTGCCTGGAGTGTAGGGGGTGGGCAGCCCCAGCATTTT.

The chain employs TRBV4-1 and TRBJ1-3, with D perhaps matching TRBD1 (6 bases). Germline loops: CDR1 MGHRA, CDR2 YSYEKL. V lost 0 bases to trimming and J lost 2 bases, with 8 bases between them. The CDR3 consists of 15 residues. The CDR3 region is CASSQDTGTGNTIYF. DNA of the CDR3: TGCGCCAGCAGCCAAGATACAGGGACTGGAAACACCATATATTTT.

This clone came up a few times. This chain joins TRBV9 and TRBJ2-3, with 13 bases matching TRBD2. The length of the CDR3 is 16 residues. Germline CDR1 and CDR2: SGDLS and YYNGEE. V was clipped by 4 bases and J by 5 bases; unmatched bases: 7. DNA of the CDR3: TGTGCCAGCAGCCTAAGACTAGCGGGAGGAAAAGATACGCAGTATTTT. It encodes CASSLRLAGGKDTQYF.

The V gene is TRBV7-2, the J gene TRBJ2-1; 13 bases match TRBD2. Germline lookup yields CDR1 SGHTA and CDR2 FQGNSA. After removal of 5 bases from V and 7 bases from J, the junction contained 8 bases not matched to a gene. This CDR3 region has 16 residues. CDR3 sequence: CASSPTSGRARNEQFF. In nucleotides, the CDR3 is TGTGCCAGCAGCCCAACTAGCGGGAGGGCGCGTAATGAGCAGTTCTTC.

DNA of the CDR3: TGTGCCTGGACGGAGGGAAACACAGATACGCAGTATTTT. It encodes CAWTEGNTDTQYF. The chain joins TRBV30 to TRBJ2-3, with TRBD2 as a possible D gene (6 bases). The ends were cut back, 4 bases at V and 2 bases at J, with 10 bases in the middle. The CDR3 is 13 residues long. Germline lookup yields CDR1 GTSNPN and CDR2 SVGIG (reference sequence).